Given below is one T cell receptor beta chain in context. Its specificity is unknown. This sample is part of a study of post-analysis software for immune sequencing data. Overall study results and limits: The study found significantly lower normalized Chao1 diversity in multiple sclerosis patients than in controls. Patients used five TRBV segments, including TRBV5-6, TRBV5-1 and TRBV20-1, more often than controls.

The germline V gene has CDR1 SGDLS and CDR2 YYNGEE. J was trimmed by 5 bases and V by 0 bases; bases with no gene match: 1. The CDR3 has 16 residues. Unique molecular identifiers were built into the TCR beta cDNA libraries. TCRdb ran MiXCR on the PCR reads and lists one entry per CDR3 protein. The sample contains 820,000 or so distinct CDR3 sequences, under 70% of which appear only once. The chain carries TRBV9 and TRBJ2-1, with 14 nucleotides matching TRBD2. Sequenced sample: blood. This TCR derives from a girl aged 10 to 17 with multiple sclerosis. The DNA of the CDR3 is TGTGCCAGCAGCGTAGGACTAGCGGGGGGGGACAATGAGCAGTTCTTC. Translation: CASSVGLAGGDNEQFF.